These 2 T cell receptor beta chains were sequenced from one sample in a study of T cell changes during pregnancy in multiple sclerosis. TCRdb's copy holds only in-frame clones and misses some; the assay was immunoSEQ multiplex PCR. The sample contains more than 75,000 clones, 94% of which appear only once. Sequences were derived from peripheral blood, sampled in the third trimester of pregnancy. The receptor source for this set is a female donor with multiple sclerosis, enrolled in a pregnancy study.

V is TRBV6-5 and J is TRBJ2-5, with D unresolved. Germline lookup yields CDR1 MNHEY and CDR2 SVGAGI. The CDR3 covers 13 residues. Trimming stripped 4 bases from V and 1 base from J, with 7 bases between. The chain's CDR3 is CASSSEPQETQYF. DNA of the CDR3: TGTGCCAGCAGTTCGGAGCCCCAAGAGACCCAGTACTTC.

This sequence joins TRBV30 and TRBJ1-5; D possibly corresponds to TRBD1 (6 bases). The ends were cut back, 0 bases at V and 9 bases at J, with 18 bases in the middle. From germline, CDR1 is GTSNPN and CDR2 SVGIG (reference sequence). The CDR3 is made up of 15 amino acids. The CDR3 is CAWSVGIGGQSPQHF. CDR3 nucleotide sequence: TGTGCCTGGAGTGTAGGTATCGGTGGACAGTCGCCCCAGCATTTT. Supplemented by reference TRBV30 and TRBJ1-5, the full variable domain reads SQTIHQWPATLVQPVGSPLSLECTVEGTSNPNLYWYRQAAGRGLQLLFYSVGIGQISSEVPQNLSASRPQDRQFILSSKKLLLSDSGFYLCAWSVGIGGQSPQHFGDGTRLSIL.